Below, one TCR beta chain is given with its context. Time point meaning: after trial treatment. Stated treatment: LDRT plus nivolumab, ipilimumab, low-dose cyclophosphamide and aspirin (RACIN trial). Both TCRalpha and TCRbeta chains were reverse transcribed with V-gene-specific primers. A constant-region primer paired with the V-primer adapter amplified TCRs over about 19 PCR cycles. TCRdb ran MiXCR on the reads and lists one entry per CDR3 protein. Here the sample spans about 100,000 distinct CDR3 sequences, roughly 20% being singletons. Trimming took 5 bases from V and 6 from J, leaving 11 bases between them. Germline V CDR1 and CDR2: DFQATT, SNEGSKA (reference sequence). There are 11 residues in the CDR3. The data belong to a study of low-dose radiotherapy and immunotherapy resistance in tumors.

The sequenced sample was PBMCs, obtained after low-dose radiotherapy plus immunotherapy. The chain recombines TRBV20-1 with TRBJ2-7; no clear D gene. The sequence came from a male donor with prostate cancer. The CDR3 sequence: CSAHDGSEQYF. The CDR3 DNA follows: TGCAGTGCTCATGATGGCAGCGAGCAGTACTTC.